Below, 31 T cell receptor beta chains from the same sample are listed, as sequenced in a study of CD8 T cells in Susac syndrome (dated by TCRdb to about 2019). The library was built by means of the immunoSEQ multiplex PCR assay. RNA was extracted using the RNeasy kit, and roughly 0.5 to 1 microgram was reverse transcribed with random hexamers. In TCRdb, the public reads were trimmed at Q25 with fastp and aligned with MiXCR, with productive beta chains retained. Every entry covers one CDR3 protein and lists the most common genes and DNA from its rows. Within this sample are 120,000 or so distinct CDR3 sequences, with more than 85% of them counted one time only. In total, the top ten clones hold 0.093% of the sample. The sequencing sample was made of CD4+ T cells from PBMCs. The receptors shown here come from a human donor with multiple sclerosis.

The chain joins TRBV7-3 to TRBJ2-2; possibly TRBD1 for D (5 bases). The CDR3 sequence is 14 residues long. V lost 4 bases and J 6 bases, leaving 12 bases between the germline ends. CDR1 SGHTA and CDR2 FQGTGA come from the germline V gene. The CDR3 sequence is CASSSQGKSGELFF. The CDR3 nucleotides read TGTGCCAGCAGCTCGCAGGGAAAGTCCGGGGAGCTGTTTTTT.

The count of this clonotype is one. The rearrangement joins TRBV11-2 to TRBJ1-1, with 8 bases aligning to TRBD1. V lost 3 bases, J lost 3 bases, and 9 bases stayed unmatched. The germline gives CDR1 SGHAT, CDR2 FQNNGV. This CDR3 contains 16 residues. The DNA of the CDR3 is TGTGCCAGCAGCTTCACTCCGACAGGGGAGTACACTGAAGCTTTCTTT. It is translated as CASSFTPTGEYTEAFF.

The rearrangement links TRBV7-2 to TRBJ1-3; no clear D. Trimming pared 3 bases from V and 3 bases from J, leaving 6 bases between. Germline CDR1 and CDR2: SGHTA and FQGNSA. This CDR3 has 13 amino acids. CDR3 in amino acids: CASSFGFGNTIYF. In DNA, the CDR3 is TGTGCCAGCAGCTTCGGTTTTGGAAACACCATATATTTT.

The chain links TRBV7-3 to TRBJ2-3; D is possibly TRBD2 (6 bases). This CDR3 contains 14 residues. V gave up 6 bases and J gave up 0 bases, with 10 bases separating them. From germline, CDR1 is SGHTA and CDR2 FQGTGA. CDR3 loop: CASRPLASTDTQYF. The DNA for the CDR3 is TGTGCCAGCAGACCACTAGCTAGCACAGATACGCAGTATTTT.

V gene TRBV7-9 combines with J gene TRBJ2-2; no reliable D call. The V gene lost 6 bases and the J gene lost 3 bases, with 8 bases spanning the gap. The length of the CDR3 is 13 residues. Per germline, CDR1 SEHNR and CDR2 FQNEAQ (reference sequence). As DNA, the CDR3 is TGTGCCAGCAGACTATATGACACCGGGGAGCTGTTTTTT. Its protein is CASRLYDTGELFF.

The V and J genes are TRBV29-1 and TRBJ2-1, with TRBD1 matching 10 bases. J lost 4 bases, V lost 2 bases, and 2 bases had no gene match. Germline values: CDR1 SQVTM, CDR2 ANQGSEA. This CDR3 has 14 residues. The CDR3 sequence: CSVEPGQGYNEQFF. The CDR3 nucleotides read TGCAGCGTTGAACCGGGACAGGGGTACAATGAGCAGTTCTTC.

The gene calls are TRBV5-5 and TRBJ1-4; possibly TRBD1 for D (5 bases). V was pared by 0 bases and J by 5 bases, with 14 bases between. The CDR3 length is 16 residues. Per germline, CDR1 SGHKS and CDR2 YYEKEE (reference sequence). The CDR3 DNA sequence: TGTGCCAGCAGCTTGGTCCAGGGCCGGATGAATGAAAAACTGTTTTTT. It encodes CASSLVQGRMNEKLFF. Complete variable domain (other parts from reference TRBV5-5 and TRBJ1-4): DAGVTQSPTHLIKTRGQQVTLRCSPISGHKSVSWYQQVLGQGPQFIFQYYEKEERGRGNFPDRFSARQFPNYSSELNVNALLLGDSALYLCASSLVQGRMNEKLFFGSGTQLSVL.

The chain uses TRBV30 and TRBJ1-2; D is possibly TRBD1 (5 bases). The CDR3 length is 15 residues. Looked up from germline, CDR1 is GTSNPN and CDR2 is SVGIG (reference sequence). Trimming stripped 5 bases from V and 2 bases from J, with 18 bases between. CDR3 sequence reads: CAWARGVTGNYGYTF. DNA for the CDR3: TGTGCCTGGGCCCGCGGGGTAACAGGCAACTATGGCTACACCTTC.

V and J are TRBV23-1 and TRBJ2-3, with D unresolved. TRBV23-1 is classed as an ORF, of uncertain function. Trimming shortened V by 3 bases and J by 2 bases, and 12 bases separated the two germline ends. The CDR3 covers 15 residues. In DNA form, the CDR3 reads TGCGCCAGCAGTCATCGAGACCCCTTCACAGATACGCAGTATTTT. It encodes CASSHRDPFTDTQYF.

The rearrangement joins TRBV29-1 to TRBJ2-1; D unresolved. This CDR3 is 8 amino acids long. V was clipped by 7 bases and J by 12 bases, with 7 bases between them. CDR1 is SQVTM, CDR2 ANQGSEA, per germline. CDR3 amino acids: CSGGWQFF. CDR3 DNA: TGCAGCGGGGGATGGCAGTTCTTC.

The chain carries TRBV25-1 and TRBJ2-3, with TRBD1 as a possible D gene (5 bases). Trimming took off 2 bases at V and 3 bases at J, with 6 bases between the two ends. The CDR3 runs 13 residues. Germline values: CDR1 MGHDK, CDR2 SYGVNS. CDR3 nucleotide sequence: TGTGCCAGCAGTGAACAGGGTACAGATACGCAGTATTTT. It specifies CASSEQGTDTQYF.

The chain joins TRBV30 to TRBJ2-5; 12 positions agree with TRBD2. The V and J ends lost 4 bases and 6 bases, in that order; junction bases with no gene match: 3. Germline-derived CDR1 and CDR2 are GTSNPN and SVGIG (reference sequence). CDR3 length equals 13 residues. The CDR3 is CAWTSGGAQTQYF. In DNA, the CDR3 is TGTGCCTGGACTAGCGGGGGGGCGCAGACCCAGTACTTC.

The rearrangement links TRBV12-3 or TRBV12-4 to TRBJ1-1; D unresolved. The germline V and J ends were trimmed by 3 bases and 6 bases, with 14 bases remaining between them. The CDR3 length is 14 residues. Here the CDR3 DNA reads TGTGCCAGCAGTTTTCGGGGTTTAGATTCTGAAGCTTTCTTT. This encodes CASSFRGLDSEAFF.

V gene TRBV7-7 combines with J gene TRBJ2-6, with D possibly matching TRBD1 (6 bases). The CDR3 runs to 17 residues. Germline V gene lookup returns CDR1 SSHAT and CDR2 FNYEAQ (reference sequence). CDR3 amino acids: CAILRAGASSGANVLTF. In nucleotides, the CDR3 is TGTGCTATCCTAAGAGCAGGGGCCTCCTCTGGGGCCAACGTCCTGACTTTC.

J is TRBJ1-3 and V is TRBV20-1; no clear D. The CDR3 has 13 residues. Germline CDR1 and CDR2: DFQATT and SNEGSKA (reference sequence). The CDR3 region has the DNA TGCAGACTAGGCAGAGCCTCTGGAAACACCATATATTTT. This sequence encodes CRLGRASGNTIYF.

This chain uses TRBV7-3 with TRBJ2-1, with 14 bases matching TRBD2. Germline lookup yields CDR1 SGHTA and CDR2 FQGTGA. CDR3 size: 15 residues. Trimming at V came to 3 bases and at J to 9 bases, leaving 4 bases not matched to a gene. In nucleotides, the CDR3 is TGTGCCAGCAGCTTGGGACTAGCGGGGGTGAGTGAGCAGTTCTTC. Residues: CASSLGLAGVSEQFF.

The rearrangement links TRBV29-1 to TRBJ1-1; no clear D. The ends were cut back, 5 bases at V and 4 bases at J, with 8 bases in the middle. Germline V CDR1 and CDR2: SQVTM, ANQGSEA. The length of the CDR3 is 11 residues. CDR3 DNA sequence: TGCAGCGTTCAGAGGGCCACTGAAGCTTTCTTT. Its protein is CSVQRATEAFF.

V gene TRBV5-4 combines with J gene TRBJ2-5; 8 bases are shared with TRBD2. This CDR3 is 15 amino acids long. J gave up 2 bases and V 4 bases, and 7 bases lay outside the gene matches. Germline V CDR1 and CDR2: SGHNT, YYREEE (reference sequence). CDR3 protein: CASSQAGTSQETQYF. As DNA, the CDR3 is TGTGCCAGCAGCCAAGCCGGGACTAGTCAAGAGACCCAGTACTTC.

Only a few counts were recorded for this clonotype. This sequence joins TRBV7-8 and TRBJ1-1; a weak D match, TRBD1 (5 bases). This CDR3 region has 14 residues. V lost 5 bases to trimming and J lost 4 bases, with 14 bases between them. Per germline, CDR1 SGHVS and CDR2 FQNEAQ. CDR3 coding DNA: TGTGCCAGCAGCCAAGGTTTCGGGGGCACTGAAGCTTTCTTT. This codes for CASSQGFGGTEAFF.

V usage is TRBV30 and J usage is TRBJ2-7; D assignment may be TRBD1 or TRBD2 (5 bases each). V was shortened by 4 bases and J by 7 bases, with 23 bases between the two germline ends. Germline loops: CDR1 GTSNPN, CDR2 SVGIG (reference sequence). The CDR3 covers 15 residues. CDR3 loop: CAWNDGALPGGEQYF. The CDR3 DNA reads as TGTGCCTGGAATGACGGGGCTCTCCCAGGCGGGGAGCAGTACTTC.

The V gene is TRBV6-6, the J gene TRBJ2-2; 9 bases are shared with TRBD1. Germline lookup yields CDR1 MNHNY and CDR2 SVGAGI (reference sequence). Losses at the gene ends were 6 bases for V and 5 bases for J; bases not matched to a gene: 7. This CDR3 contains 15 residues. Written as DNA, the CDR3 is TGTGCCAGCAGCCAGGACAGGGGCGGAACCGGGGAGCTGTTTTTT. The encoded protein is CASSQDRGGTGELFF.

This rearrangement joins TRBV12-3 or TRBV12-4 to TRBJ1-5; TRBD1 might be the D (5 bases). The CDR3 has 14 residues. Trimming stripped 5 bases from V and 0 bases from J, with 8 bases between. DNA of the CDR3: TGTGCCAGCAGTACCCAGGGTAGCAATCAGCCCCAGCATTTT. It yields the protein CASSTQGSNQPQHF.

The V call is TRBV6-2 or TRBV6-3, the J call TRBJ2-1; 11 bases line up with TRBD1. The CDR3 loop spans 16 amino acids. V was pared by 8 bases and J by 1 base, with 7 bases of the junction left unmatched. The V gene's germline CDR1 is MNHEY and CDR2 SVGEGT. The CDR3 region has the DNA TGTGCCAGCCGGACAGGGGGCTTCTTTTCCTACAATGAGCAGTTCTTC. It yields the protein CASRTGGFFSYNEQFF.

This CDR3 reads CSASIRMGGYTF. CDR3 bases: TGCAGTGCTAGTATAAGGATGGGCGGCTACACCTTC. This chain joins TRBV20-1 and TRBJ1-2; D unclear. CDR3 size: 12 residues. CDR1 and CDR2 (germline): DFQATT, SNEGSKA (reference sequence). V lost 3 bases to trimming and J lost 8 bases, with 13 bases between them.

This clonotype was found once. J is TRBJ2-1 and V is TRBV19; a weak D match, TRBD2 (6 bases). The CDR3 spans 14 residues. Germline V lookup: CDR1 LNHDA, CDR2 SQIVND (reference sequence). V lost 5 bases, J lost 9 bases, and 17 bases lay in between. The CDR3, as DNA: TGTGCCAGTAGTGCGGGTGAGCCCGGGGGTGAGCAGTTCTTC. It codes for CASSAGEPGGEQFF.

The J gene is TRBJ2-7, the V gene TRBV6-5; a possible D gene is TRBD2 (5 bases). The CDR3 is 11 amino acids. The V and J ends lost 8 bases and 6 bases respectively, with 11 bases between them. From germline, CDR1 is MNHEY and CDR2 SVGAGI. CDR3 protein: CASFGGFEQYF. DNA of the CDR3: TGTGCCAGCTTTGGCGGGTTCGAGCAGTACTTC.

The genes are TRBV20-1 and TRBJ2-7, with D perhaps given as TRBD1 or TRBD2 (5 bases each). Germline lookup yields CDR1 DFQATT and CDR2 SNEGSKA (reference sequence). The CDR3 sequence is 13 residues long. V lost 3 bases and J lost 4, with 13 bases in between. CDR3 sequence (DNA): TGCAGTGCTAGCCGCGACAGAGGGTACGAGCAGTACTTC. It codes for CSASRDRGYEQYF.

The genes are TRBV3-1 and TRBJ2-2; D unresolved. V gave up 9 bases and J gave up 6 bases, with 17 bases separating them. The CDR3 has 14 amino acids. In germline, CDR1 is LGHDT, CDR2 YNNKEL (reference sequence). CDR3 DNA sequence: TGTGCCAGTAGGGTGATGGGGTCGGCCGGGGAGCTGTTTTTT. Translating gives CASRVMGSAGELFF.

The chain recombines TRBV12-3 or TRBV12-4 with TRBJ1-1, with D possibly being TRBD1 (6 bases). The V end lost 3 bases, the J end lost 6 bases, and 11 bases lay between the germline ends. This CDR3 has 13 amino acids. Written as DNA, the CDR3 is TGTGCCAGCAGTTTTTTAAGGACAGCTGAAGCTTTCTTT. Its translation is CASSFLRTAEAFF.

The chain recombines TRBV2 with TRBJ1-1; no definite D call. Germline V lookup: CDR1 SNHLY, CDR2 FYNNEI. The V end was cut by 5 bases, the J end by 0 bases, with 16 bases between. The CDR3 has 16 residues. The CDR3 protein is CASSPRPLPMNTEAFF. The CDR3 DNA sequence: TGTGCCAGCAGTCCCCGACCTCTGCCGATGAACACTGAAGCTTTCTTT.

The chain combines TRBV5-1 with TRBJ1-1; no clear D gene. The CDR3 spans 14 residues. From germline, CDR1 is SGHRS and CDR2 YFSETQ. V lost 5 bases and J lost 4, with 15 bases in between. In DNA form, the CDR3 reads TGCGCCAGCAGACAGACGCGATTGAGCACTGAAGCTTTCTTT. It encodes CASRQTRLSTEAFF. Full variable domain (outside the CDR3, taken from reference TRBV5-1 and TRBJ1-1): KAGVTQTPRYLIKTRGQQVTLSCSPISGHRSVSWYQQTPGQGLQFLFEYFSETQRNKGNFPGRFSGRQFSNSRSEMNVSTLELGDSALYLCASRQTRLSTEAFFGQGTRLTVV.